The T cell receptor (beta chain) under discussion was sequenced for a study of T cell changes during pregnancy in multiple sclerosis. V was pared by 0 bases and J by 2 bases, with 14 bases between. The germline V gene encodes CDR1 SGHRS and CDR2 YFSETQ. The CDR3 runs to 16 residues. TCRdb keeps only in-frame clones here, not all; method: immunoSEQ multiplex PCR. This sample yields about 51,000 clones, of which 93% are seen a single time; approximately 1.9% belongs to the top ten. V gene TRBV5-1 combines with J gene TRBJ1-2; D is possibly TRBD1 (5 bases). This TCR came from a female donor with multiple sclerosis, enrolled in a pregnancy study. The sample here was peripheral blood, taken in the second trimester of pregnancy. The chain's CDR3 is CASSLADRGLNYGYTF. DNA of the CDR3: TGCGCCAGCAGCTTGGCAGATCGGGGGTTGAACTATGGCTACACCTTC.